Below are 4 T cell receptor beta chains sequenced from a single sample in a study of T cells in Graves' hyperthyroidism and ophthalmopathy. RNA transcripts yielded amplified TCR beta CDR3 regions. HTBI primers were the set used in a first-round RT-PCR of the TCR CDR3. TCRdb analysed the multiplex PCR reads with MiXCR anew, one entry per CDR3 protein. The sample has approximately 600,000 distinct CDR3 sequences; roughly 15% are singletons. The sample comprised blood. The origin of the receptors is a woman aged 25 to 39 with Graves' hyperthyroidism.

The sample holds many counts of this clonotype. The chain couples TRBV2 to TRBJ2-5; 7 bases map to TRBD1. V lost 8 bases and J lost 4; bases outside the gene matches: 10. There are 14 residues in the CDR3. Looked up from germline, CDR1 is SNHLY and CDR2 is FYNNEI. Here the CDR3 DNA reads TGTGCCAGCTCTGATACAGGGGCGGGAGAGACCCAGTACTTC. This sequence encodes CASSDTGAGETQYF.

This clonotype appeared a few times. The chain employs TRBV12-3 or TRBV12-4 and TRBJ2-7; 8 bases are shared with TRBD1. V shed 6 bases, J shed 0 bases, and the junction held 7 bases outside the gene matches. CDR3 size: 15 residues. The DNA for the CDR3 is TGTGCCAGCAGAGACGCCGGGACAGGCTCCTACGAGCAGTACTTC. This sequence encodes CASRDAGTGSYEQYF.

The gene calls are TRBV12-3 or TRBV12-4 and TRBJ1-1, with D possibly TRBD1 on 6 matching bases. The CDR3 is made up of 15 amino acids. V lost 6 bases and J 6 bases, leaving 20 bases between the germline ends. CDR3 nucleotides: TGTGCCAGCAGCCATCCAGTTGGCAGGGGTTCTGAAGCTTTCTTT. Protein: CASSHPVGRGSEAFF.

In regard to this clonotype: An end of the junction differs from the germline gene, which may be a read error. This chain uses TRBV12-3 or TRBV12-4 with TRBJ2-6; maybe TRBD1 (5 bases). CDR3 length: 14 residues. In DNA form, the CDR3 reads TGTGCCACACGACTGGTCTCTGGGGCCAACGTCATGACTTTC. Translating gives CATRLVSGANVMTF.